These T cell receptor beta chains were read from a single sample in a study of T-cell reconstitution after alpha-beta-depleted transplantation in children. TCRdb re-derived calls from the PCR reads in MiXCR, one entry per CDR3 protein. The profile covers 200,000 to 300,000 distinct CDR3 sequences, with around 12% appearing a single time and roughly 2.8% taken by the ten largest. Material: PBMCs from the stem cell graft donor, obtained from the stem cell graft. The receptors come from a human donor who donated a stem cell graft to a child with acute lymphoblastic leukemia. CDR3s include the opening cysteine and the closing phenylalanine or tryptophan.

J gene	V gene	CDR3 protein
TRBJ2-4	TRBV12-3/TRBV12-4	CASSLGAALAKNIQYF
TRBJ2-7	TRBV29-1	CSVVEQGAPYEQYF
TRBJ1-1	TRBV7-2	CASSLGWTANTEAFF
TRBJ1-2	TRBV3-1	CASSPRPPQGRNYGYTF
TRBJ1-2	TRBV5-3	CACTGANYGYTF
TRBJ2-7	TRBV20-1	CSARRTSGGRAEQYF
TRBJ2-3	TRBV6-1	CASSEAPGGGTDTQYF
TRBJ1-2	TRBV20-1	CSAQTGVDCGYTF
TRBJ2-7	TRBV9	CASSVGGTLSYEQYF
TRBJ1-1	TRBV9	CASSVPTGKNTEAFF
TRBJ1-5	TRBV12-3/TRBV12-4	CASSFQGESNQPQHF
TRBJ2-1	TRBV5-1	CASSPRGEAYNEQFF
TRBJ2-2	TRBV5-1	CASTHTGELFF
TRBJ2-2	TRBV27	CASSPESSGTGNTGELFF
TRBJ1-5	TRBV29-1	CSVRTGARNQPQHF
TRBJ1-5	TRBV6-2/TRBV6-3	CASRTQGQPQHF
TRBJ2-4	TRBV12-5	CASVAGELAKNIQYF
TRBJ2-3	TRBV5-1	CASSLRLQGRTDTQYF
TRBJ2-3	TRBV6-1	CASTLRDGDTQYF
TRBJ2-1	TRBV7-9	CASSQRGRYNEQFF
TRBJ2-7	TRBV6-4	CASRPLGRFYEQYF
TRBJ1-5	TRBV28	CASSQQGAGNQPQHF
TRBJ2-7	TRBV15	CATSRPETGLEQYF
TRBJ2-7	TRBV24-1	CATGGSDSYEQYF
TRBJ1-1	TRBV5-1	CASSLARGLVNTEAFF
TRBJ1-6	TRBV27	CASSFTRDSPLHF
TRBJ2-5	TRBV20-1	CSAPGTGETQYF
TRBJ2-1	TRBV7-2	CASSLTGGGYNEQFF
TRBJ1-1	TRBV7-2	CASSLAGPAEAFF
TRBJ2-3	TRBV5-1	CASSRRGLGTTGPPDTQYF
TRBJ2-1	TRBV12-3/TRBV12-4	CASSLTAPGHLYNEQFF
TRBJ2-7	TRBV29-1	CSVEALDTPYEQYF
TRBJ1-4	TRBV18	CASSPEGATEKLFF
TRBJ1-2	TRBV9	CASSVDGTGSNGYTF
TRBJ1-5	TRBV12-3/TRBV12-4	CASSLRAGNQPQHF
TRBJ2-7	TRBV9	CASSVMGAGYEQYF
TRBJ1-2	TRBV5-1	CASSWGQVKDGYTF
TRBJ2-1	TRBV10-2	CASSDRTGFGFYNEQFF
TRBJ1-2	TRBV10-3	CAISESSSPYYGYTF
TRBJ2-1	TRBV20-1	CSAREPSGGSYNEQFF
TRBJ2-3	TRBV24-1	CATSEEGAQYF
TRBJ2-5	TRBV5-1	CASTYEGVETQYF
TRBJ2-3	TRBV15	CAASGGALDTQYF
TRBJ2-7	TRBV6-5	CASRRGYYEQYF
TRBJ2-7	TRBV5-1	CASSRDGTYEQYF
TRBJ2-7	TRBV20-1	CSARARGVTPYEQYF
TRBJ2-1	TRBV20-1	CSARDVLTTARRAGQGLNEQFF
TRBJ2-7	TRBV28	CASSPGSPVYEQYF
TRBJ2-2	TRBV30	CAWSVRGGSGELFF
TRBJ1-5	TRBV4-3	CASSQEVWDRVINQPQHF
TRBJ2-4	TRBV24-1	CATSAQGGGKNIQYF